A selection of T cell receptor beta chains follows, all from one sample in a study of blood T cell repertoires in COVID-19. The data were produced by immunoSEQ multiplex PCR, yet TCRdb's version contains in-frame clones alone and is incomplete. The top ten hold 15% to 20% of the sample, which has roughly 46,000 clones, more than 75% seen once. The source material was peripheral blood. The receptor source for this set is a human donor in a cohort sampled during active COVID-19. Each CDR3 is given with its conserved first and last residue. A D gene is named only where the DNA matches it firmly. Size tells how often a clone was seen (once, few, many) or the class of an expanded clone, and some rows leave it out.

d_gene: NA; abundance: NA; v_gene: TRBV11-2; len: 13; j_gene: TRBJ1-2; CDR3aa: CASSPGRYYGYTF; CDR3nt: TGTGCCAGCAGTCCAGGCCGGTACTATGGCTACACCTTC
d_gene: NA; abundance: NA; v_gene: TRBV6-1; len: 14; j_gene: TRBJ2-7; CDR3aa: CASSEGQSSYEQYF; CDR3nt: TGTGCCAGCAGTGAAGGACAGTCCTCCTACGAGCAGTACTTC
d_gene: TRBD2; abundance: NA; v_gene: TRBV7-8; len: 16; j_gene: TRBJ2-3; CDR3aa: CASSLGHGGGTDTQYF; CDR3nt: TGTGCCAGCAGCTTAGGGCACGGGGGGGGCACAGATACGCAGTATTTT
d_gene: TRBD2; abundance: NA; v_gene: TRBV27; len: 15; j_gene: TRBJ2-1; CDR3aa: CASSLAGGPRDEQFF; CDR3nt: TGTGCCAGCAGTTTGGCGGGAGGGCCAAGGGATGAGCAGTTCTTC
d_gene: NA; abundance: NA; v_gene: TRBV6-6; len: 13; j_gene: TRBJ2-5; CDR3aa: CASSYDNQETQYF; CDR3nt: TGTGCCAGCAGTTACGACAACCAAGAGACCCAGTACTTC
d_gene: NA; abundance: once; v_gene: TRBV10-3; len: 12; j_gene: TRBJ2-7; CDR3aa: CAISPQGGEQYF; CDR3nt: TGTGCCATCAGCCCTCAAGGGGGAGAGCAGTACTTC
d_gene: NA; abundance: NA; v_gene: TRBV21-1; len: 18; j_gene: TRBJ2-2; CDR3aa: CASSKERFARGSTGELFF; CDR3nt: NA
d_gene: TRBD1; abundance: NA; v_gene: TRBV14; len: 14; j_gene: TRBJ2-1; CDR3aa: CASSRGLNYNEQFF; CDR3nt: TGTGCCAGCAGCAGGGGGCTAAACTACAATGAGCAGTTCTTC
d_gene: NA; abundance: NA; v_gene: TRBV6-5; len: 11; j_gene: TRBJ1-1; CDR3aa: CATTQGTEAFF; CDR3nt: TGTGCCACTACTCAGGGTACTGAAGCTTTCTTT
d_gene: TRBD2; abundance: NA; v_gene: TRBV6-4; len: 17; j_gene: TRBJ2-1; CDR3aa: CASSDGSGGASGNEQFF; CDR3nt: TGTGCCAGCAGTGACGGCAGCGGGGGGGCCTCGGGGAATGAGCAGTTCTTC
d_gene: NA; abundance: NA; v_gene: TRBV7-9; len: 15; j_gene: TRBJ2-1; CDR3aa: CASSFSESSNNEQFF; CDR3nt: TGTGCCAGCAGCTTTAGTGAGTCTAGCAACAATGAGCAGTTCTTC
d_gene: NA; abundance: NA; v_gene: TRBV7-3; len: 14; j_gene: TRBJ2-3; CDR3aa: CASSFVGGADTQYF; CDR3nt: TGTGCCAGCAGCTTCGTGGGAGGCGCAGATACGCAGTATTTT
d_gene: NA; abundance: medium-sized; v_gene: TRBV12-3/TRBV12-4; len: 13; j_gene: TRBJ1-1; CDR3aa: CASSLGGNTEAFF; CDR3nt: TGTGCCAGCAGTTTAGGCGGGAACACTGAAGCTTTCTTT
d_gene: NA; abundance: NA; v_gene: TRBV7-2; len: 15; j_gene: TRBJ2-7; CDR3aa: CASGPGRQVTYEQYF; CDR3nt: TGTGCCAGCGGCCCCGGTAGGCAGGTAACCTACGAGCAGTACTTC
d_gene: NA; abundance: NA; v_gene: TRBV6-5; len: 14; j_gene: TRBJ1-1; CDR3aa: CASSRLTAYVEAFF; CDR3nt: TGTGCCAGCAGCCGCCTTACAGCATACGTTGAAGCTTTCTTT
d_gene: TRBD1; abundance: NA; v_gene: TRBV27; len: 15; j_gene: TRBJ1-1; CDR3aa: CASRRETGNEGEAFF; CDR3nt: TGTGCCAGCAGGCGAGAGACAGGGAATGAGGGTGAAGCTTTCTTT
d_gene: NA; abundance: NA; v_gene: TRBV30; len: 13; j_gene: TRBJ2-7; CDR3aa: CAWSIGGAYEQYF; CDR3nt: TGTGCCTGGTCAATAGGGGGGGCCTACGAGCAGTACTTC
d_gene: NA; abundance: NA; v_gene: TRBV6-5; len: 15; j_gene: TRBJ2-5; CDR3aa: CASSYSAGLGETQYF; CDR3nt: TGTGCCAGCAGTTACTCCGCGGGATTAGGGGAGACCCAGTACTTC
d_gene: TRBD1; abundance: NA; v_gene: TRBV13; len: 17; j_gene: TRBJ2-1; CDR3aa: CASSLVGGGQGSNEQFF; CDR3nt: TGTGCCAGCAGCTTAGTCGGAGGGGGACAGGGCTCCAATGAGCAGTTCTTC
d_gene: NA; abundance: NA; v_gene: TRBV10-3; len: 14; j_gene: TRBJ1-1; CDR3aa: CAISPGGMNTEAFF; CDR3nt: TGTGCCATCAGCCCCGGAGGGATGAACACTGAAGCTTTCTTT
d_gene: NA; abundance: NA; v_gene: TRBV5-6; len: 14; j_gene: TRBJ2-7; CDR3aa: CASSRVTASYEQYF; CDR3nt: TGTGCCAGCAGCAGAGTGACAGCCTCCTACGAGCAGTACTTC
d_gene: NA; abundance: NA; v_gene: TRBV2; len: 11; j_gene: TRBJ1-1; CDR3aa: CAEAGSTEAFF; CDR3nt: TGTGCCGAAGCGGGTTCCACTGAAGCTTTCTTT
d_gene: NA; abundance: NA; v_gene: TRBV7-8; len: 13; j_gene: TRBJ1-5; CDR3aa: CASSLISGEPQHF; CDR3nt: TGTGCCAGCAGCTTAATCTCGGGAGAGCCCCAGCATTTT
d_gene: TRBD2; abundance: few; v_gene: TRBV27; len: 17; j_gene: TRBJ2-7; CDR3aa: CASSLSNWGGENYEQYF; CDR3nt: TGTGCCAGCAGTTTATCGAACTGGGGAGGGGAAAACTACGAGCAGTACTTC
d_gene: NA; abundance: NA; v_gene: TRBV19; len: 14; j_gene: TRBJ1-4; CDR3aa: CASSSSTGNEKLFF; CDR3nt: TGTGCCAGTAGCTCGTCTACAGGGAATGAAAAACTGTTTTTT
d_gene: NA; abundance: NA; v_gene: TRBV5-6; len: 13; j_gene: TRBJ1-2; CDR3aa: CASNDRDSYGYTF; CDR3nt: TGTGCCAGCAACGACCGAGACTCTTATGGCTACACCTTC
d_gene: NA; abundance: NA; v_gene: TRBV28; len: 11; j_gene: TRBJ2-7; CDR3aa: CASSLGGEQYF; CDR3nt: TGTGCCAGCAGTCTAGGGGGCGAGCAGTACTTC
d_gene: TRBD1; abundance: NA; v_gene: TRBV7-8; len: 15; j_gene: TRBJ2-1; CDR3aa: CASSLIGTEYNEQFF; CDR3nt: TGTGCCAGCAGCTTAATTGGGACAGAATACAATGAGCAGTTCTTC
d_gene: NA; abundance: NA; v_gene: TRBV9; len: 14; j_gene: TRBJ2-2; CDR3aa: CASSGRDTASELFF; CDR3nt: TGTGCCAGCAGCGGCCGGGACACAGCATCGGAGCTGTTTTTT
d_gene: TRBD2; abundance: NA; v_gene: TRBV6-1; len: 17; j_gene: TRBJ2-7; CDR3aa: CASSEAFSGGPSYEQYF; CDR3nt: TGTGCCAGCAGTGAAGCGTTTAGCGGGGGACCCTCCTACGAGCAGTACTTC
d_gene: NA; abundance: NA; v_gene: TRBV3-1/TRBV3-2; len: 13; j_gene: TRBJ2-1; CDR3aa: CASSLMGQVEQFF; CDR3nt: TGTGCCAGCAGCCTCATGGGGCAGGTTGAGCAGTTCTTC
d_gene: NA; abundance: NA; v_gene: TRBV24-1; len: 16; j_gene: TRBJ1-4; CDR3aa: CATSDPLVGGSEKLFF; CDR3nt: TGTGCCACCAGTGATCCGCTGGTAGGGGGAAGCGAAAAACTGTTTTTT
d_gene: NA; abundance: few; v_gene: TRBV2; len: 13; j_gene: TRBJ1-2; CDR3aa: CASTTGFSYGYTF; CDR3nt: TGTGCCAGCACAACCGGGTTTTCTTATGGCTACACCTTC
d_gene: TRBD1; abundance: NA; v_gene: TRBV5-1; len: 14; j_gene: TRBJ1-2; CDR3aa: CASSGDRGNYGYTF; CDR3nt: TGCGCCAGCAGCGGGGACAGGGGTAACTATGGCTACACCTTC
d_gene: TRBD1; abundance: NA; v_gene: TRBV4-2; len: 14; j_gene: TRBJ2-7; CDR3aa: CASTPDRGPYEQYF; CDR3nt: TGTGCCAGCACCCCGGACAGGGGGCCCTACGAGCAGTACTTC
d_gene: NA; abundance: once; v_gene: TRBV6-1; len: 14; j_gene: TRBJ2-3; CDR3aa: CASSEGGEMKPQYF; CDR3nt: TGTGCCAGCAGTGAAGGGGGGGAGATGAAGCCCCAGTATTTT
d_gene: NA; abundance: NA; v_gene: TRBV7-9; len: 16; j_gene: TRBJ1-2; CDR3aa: CASSFPLSGQTYGYTF; CDR3nt: TGTGCCAGCAGCTTTCCGCTGAGCGGACAGACCTATGGCTACACCTTC
d_gene: TRBD1; abundance: NA; v_gene: TRBV27; len: 13; j_gene: TRBJ2-7; CDR3aa: CASSADRAREQYF; CDR3nt: TGTGCCAGCAGTGCGGACAGGGCGAGGGAGCAGTACTTC
d_gene: NA; abundance: NA; v_gene: TRBV7-8; len: 15; j_gene: TRBJ1-4; CDR3aa: CASSPGGGIGEKLFF; CDR3nt: TGTGCCAGCAGCCCTGGGGGGGGTATAGGAGAAAAACTGTTTTTT
d_gene: NA; abundance: NA; v_gene: TRBV2; len: 15; j_gene: TRBJ2-2; CDR3aa: CASSEDIQNTGELFF; CDR3nt: TGTGCCAGCAGTGAAGACATACAGAACACCGGGGAGCTGTTTTTT
d_gene: TRBD1; abundance: NA; v_gene: TRBV9; len: 14; j_gene: TRBJ1-6; CDR3aa: CASAEGQGPSPLHF; CDR3nt: TGTGCCAGCGCCGAGGGACAGGGGCCATCACCCCTCCACTTT
d_gene: TRBD2; abundance: NA; v_gene: TRBV4-2; len: 15; j_gene: TRBJ2-1; CDR3aa: CASSQYTSGPNEQFF; CDR3nt: TGTGCCAGCAGCCAGTACACTAGCGGGCCTAATGAGCAGTTCTTC
d_gene: TRBD1; abundance: once; v_gene: TRBV6-5; len: 12; j_gene: TRBJ1-2; CDR3aa: CASYRGQDGYTF; CDR3nt: TGTGCCAGTTACAGGGGGCAGGATGGCTACACCTTC
d_gene: TRBD2; abundance: NA; v_gene: TRBV9; len: 17; j_gene: TRBJ2-1; CDR3aa: CASSVASGGSSYNEQFF; CDR3nt: TGTGCCAGCAGCGTAGCTTCGGGAGGGAGCTCCTACAATGAGCAGTTCTTC